The sequence of this T cell receptor (beta chain) was determined in a study of T cell changes during pregnancy in multiple sclerosis. Germline V gene data show CDR1 as MGHDK and CDR2 as SYGVNS. Trimming cost V 8 bases and J 8 bases; bases outside gene matches: 8. This CDR3 has 12 amino acids. Sequencing was performed with immunoSEQ multiplex PCR; in TCRdb, only in-frame clones are kept and a portion is missing. The sample lists roughly 93,000 clones; 80% to 95% were seen once. The V and J genes are TRBV25-1 and TRBJ1-1; 7 bases are shared with TRBD1. The TCR sequence derives from a female donor with multiple sclerosis, enrolled in a pregnancy study. The sample in question was peripheral blood, obtained before pregnancy. In DNA, the CDR3 is TGTGCCAGCGGGCCTAGACAGGGAGAAGCTTTCTTT. It encodes CASGPRQGEAFF.